The rows below give T cell receptor beta chains drawn from one sample of a study of blood T cell repertoires in COVID-19. The table came from immunoSEQ multiplex PCR; TCRdb's copy has only in-frame clones and leaves some out. The table includes 100,000 or so clones, approximately 90% detected once. Sequencing was performed on peripheral blood. The receptors here all came from a man aged 50 to 59 with active COVID-19. Each CDR3 is given with its conserved first and last residue. D genes are given only for firm matches. Where a row states a size, it is once, few, many or the class of an expanded clone; other rows omit it.

CDR3aa	CDR3nt	v_gene	j_gene	d_gene	abundance	len
CASSYRVGANVLTF	TGTGCCAGCAGCTACAGGGTCGGGGCCAACGTCCTGACTTTC	TRBV7-9	TRBJ2-6	.	.	14
CASRTRAGSSSYEQYF	TGTGCCAGTAGAACGAGGGCGGGGTCGAGCTCCTACGAGCAGTACTTC	TRBV19	TRBJ2-7	.	.	16
CASSLARTSGAPYEQYF	TGCGCCAGCAGCTTGGCCCGGACTAGCGGGGCCCCCTACGAGCAGTACTTC	TRBV5-1	TRBJ2-7	TRBD2	.	17
CASSESGQVVYEQFF	TGTGCCAGCAGTGAAAGTGGACAGGTTGTCTATGAGCAGTTCTTC	TRBV6-1	TRBJ2-1	TRBD1	.	15
CAIRFAGTGTYEQYF	TGTGCCATTCGCTTCGCCGGGACAGGAACCTACGAGCAGTACTTC	TRBV10-3	TRBJ2-7	TRBD1	once	15
CASTLSGGSWETQYF	TGTGCCAGCACCCTCAGCGGGGGCTCGTGGGAGACCCAGTACTTC	TRBV5-5	TRBJ2-5	TRBD2	.	15
CASSLSGGYTF	TGTGCCAGCTCATTGTCGGGTGGCTACACCTTC	TRBV18	TRBJ1-2	.	.	11
CASSPSYRGKLAKNIQYF	TGTGCCAGTAGTCCTTCTTACAGGGGGAAATTAGCCAAAAACATTCAGTACTTC	TRBV19	TRBJ2-4	TRBD1	.	18
CASSLYSADTQYF	TGTGCCAGCAGCCTTTATAGCGCAGATACGCAGTATTTT	TRBV5-5	TRBJ2-3	.	.	13
CASSLLAGGLHEQFF	TGTGCCAGCAGTCTACTAGCGGGGGGGCTCCATGAGCAGTTCTTC	TRBV2	TRBJ2-1	TRBD2	.	15
CASSKTGGDNTEAFF	TGCGCCAGCAGCAAAACAGGGGGAGATAACACTGAAGCTTTCTTT	TRBV5-1	TRBJ1-1	TRBD1	.	15
CASSLIGQLETQYF	TGTGCCAGCAGTCTAATCGGACAGTTGGAGACCCAGTACTTC	TRBV28	TRBJ2-5	.	.	14
CAWSSGDSNQPQHF	TGTGCCTGGAGTTCGGGGGATAGCAATCAGCCCCAGCATTTT	TRBV30	TRBJ1-5	.	.	14
CASSLGLWRGGLDTQYF	TGTGCCAGCAGCTTAGGTTTATGGCGGGGGGGCTTGGATACGCAGTATTTT	TRBV7-2	TRBJ2-3	TRBD2	.	17
CASSIENLYGGQPQHF	TGTGCCAGTAGTATAGAAAACCTCTACGGTGGTCAGCCCCAGCATTTT	TRBV19	TRBJ1-5	.	.	16
CASRKDITGELFF	TGTGCCAGCAGGAAGGACATCACCGGGGAGCTGTTTTTT	TRBV2	TRBJ2-2	.	few	13
CASSELESYEQYF	TGTGCCAGCAGTGAATTGGAGTCCTACGAGCAGTACTTC	TRBV2	TRBJ2-7	.	.	13
CASSRGSGGAEEDTQYF	TGCGCCAGCAGCCGGGGTAGCGGGGGGGCCGAGGAAGATACGCAGTATTTT	TRBV4-1	TRBJ2-3	TRBD2	once	17
CASSSPQGRIYGYTF	TGTGCCAGCAGCTCCCCGCAGGGGAGAATTTATGGCTACACCTTC	TRBV5-4	TRBJ1-2	.	.	15
CASSSRGQGYTF	TGTGCCAGCAGCTCCAGGGGGCAAGGCTACACCTTC	TRBV7-3	TRBJ1-2	TRBD1	.	12
CAWNGGVSGGYTF	TGTGCCTGGAACGGGGGGGTTAGCGGTGGCTACACCTTC	TRBV30	TRBJ1-2	.	.	13
CASSLLQDRGTEAFF	TGTGCCAGCAGCCTCCTACAGGACCGAGGAACTGAAGCTTTCTTT	TRBV7-9	TRBJ1-1	.	.	15
CSVGQGLNTEAFF	TGCAGCGTGGGACAGGGTCTGAACACTGAAGCTTTCTTT	TRBV29-1	TRBJ1-1	TRBD1	.	13
CASSSNPTSNEQFF	TGCGCCAGCAGCTCAAACCCGACTAGCAATGAGCAGTTCTTC	TRBV5-1	TRBJ2-1	.	.	14
CASSSSLGQGSTEAFF	TGCGCCAGCAGCTCTAGTCTAGGACAGGGAAGCACTGAAGCTTTCTTT	TRBV5-1	TRBJ1-1	TRBD1	.	16
CASSSLTGDGGYTF	TGTGCCAGCTCATCACTTACAGGGGACGGCGGCTACACCTTC	TRBV18	TRBJ1-2	TRBD1	.	14
CASRRQGVGELFF	TGTGCCAGTAGGAGACAGGGGGTCGGGGAGCTGTTTTTT	TRBV12-3/TRBV12-4	TRBJ2-2	TRBD1	many	13
CASSEGIASYGYTF	TGTGCCAGCAGTGAAGGAATAGCCTCCTATGGCTACACCTTC	TRBV2	TRBJ1-2	.	once	14
CAWRGGRTDTQYF	TGTGCCTGGAGGGGGGGGCGCACAGATACGCAGTATTTT	TRBV30	TRBJ2-3	.	.	13
CASSLQGSESEAFF	TGTGCCAGCTCCCTCCAGGGGTCAGAAAGCGAGGCTTTCTTT	TRBV18	TRBJ1-1	.	.	14
CASSSPAGGSPNEQFF	TGTGCCAGCAGCTCGCCAGCGGGGGGGTCACCCAATGAGCAGTTCTTC	TRBV7-3	TRBJ2-1	TRBD2	.	16
CASSSDRNGYTF	TGCGCCAGCAGTTCAGACAGGAATGGCTACACCTTC	TRBV5-1	TRBJ1-2	.	.	12
CASGLSLLQGNTIYF	TGTGCTAGTGGTTTGTCGTTATTACAGGGAAACACCATATATTTT	TRBV12-5	TRBJ1-3	.	once	15
CASRLRGKGYEQYF	TGTGCCAGCAGGCTCCGGGGAAAAGGCTACGAGCAGTACTTC	TRBV6-5	TRBJ2-7	.	.	14
CASSNPGGRYEQYF	TGTGCCAGTAGTAATCCAGGGGGCCGATACGAGCAGTACTTC	TRBV19	TRBJ2-7	TRBD1	.	14
CASSQRQGTSPGHEQFF	TGTGCCAGCAGCCAAAGACAAGGGACTAGCCCGGGACATGAGCAGTTCTTC	TRBV4-2	TRBJ2-1	TRBD2	.	17
CSVEQGGNTEAFF	TGCAGCGTTGAACAGGGGGGAAACACTGAAGCTTTCTTT	TRBV29-1	TRBJ1-1	TRBD1	.	13
CASSVQGLDTEAFF	TGTGCCAGCAGTGTACAGGGGCTGGACACTGAAGCTTTCTTT	TRBV2	TRBJ1-1	TRBD1	.	14
CSAGYNEQFF	TGCAGTGCCGGGTACAATGAGCAGTTCTTC	TRBV20-1	TRBJ2-1	.	.	10
CASSLGTGQETQYF	TGTGCCAGCAGCTTAGGAACAGGGCAAGAGACCCAGTACTTC	TRBV7-9	TRBJ2-5	.	.	14
CASSSRGGVAILTGELFF	TGTGCCAGCAGCTCTAGAGGGGGAGTAGCGATATTGACCGGGGAGCTGTTTTTT	TRBV7-8	TRBJ2-2	.	.	18
CASSILGGLEETQYF	TGTGCCAGTAGTATTCTAGGCGGACTCGAAGAGACCCAGTACTTC	TRBV19	TRBJ2-5	.	.	15
CAWSRGPGNTIYF	TGTGCCTGGTCAAGGGGGCCTGGAAACACCATATATTTT	TRBV30	TRBJ1-3	TRBD1	.	13
CASSWGRVFRLETQYF	TGTGCCAGCAGCTGGGGGCGGGTGTTTCGCCTAGAGACCCAGTACTTC	TRBV7-9	TRBJ2-5	.	.	16
CASSLGQIGEQYF	TGCGCCAGCAGCTTGGGACAGATAGGCGAGCAGTACTTC	TRBV5-1	TRBJ2-7	.	once	13
CASSLDPTGELFF	TGTGCCAGCAGCTTAGATCCTACCGGGGAGCTGTTTTTT	TRBV7-6	TRBJ2-2	.	.	13
CASSPRQQGVPGANVLTF	TGCGCCAGCAGCCCACGGCAACAGGGGGTCCCTGGGGCCAACGTCCTGACTTTC	TRBV5-1	TRBJ2-6	TRBD1	.	18
CASTRAGGRGSTDTQYF	TGTGCCAGCACTCGAGCGGGGGGGCGTGGGAGCACAGATACGCAGTATTTT	TRBV4-2	TRBJ2-3	TRBD2	.	17
CASSLEGGQGVRTPLHF	TGTGCCAGCAGCTTGGAGGGGGGCCAGGGGGTACGGACACCCCTCCACTTT	TRBV5-4	TRBJ1-6	TRBD1	few	17
CASSISQGGGYGYTF	TGTGCCAGTAGTATCTCCCAGGGGGGAGGCTATGGCTACACCTTC	TRBV19	TRBJ1-2	TRBD1	.	15
CASSGGSTNEKLFF	TGTGCCAGCAGCGGCGGCTCAACTAATGAAAAACTGTTTTTT	TRBV9	TRBJ1-4	.	.	14
CASSQTTGGTYEQYF	TGTGCCAGCAGCCAAACGACAGGGGGCACCTACGAGCAGTACTTC	TRBV6-6	TRBJ2-7	TRBD1	.	15